The rows below give T cell receptor beta chains drawn from one sample of a study of blood T cell repertoires in COVID-19. Method: immunoSEQ multiplex PCR; TCRdb's copy keeps in-frame clones and lacks some. The sample lists 140,000 to 150,000 clones, roughly 85% occurring once. Material for sequencing was PBMCs or T cells enriched from blood (not recorded which). The receptors shown here come from a man between 45 and 60 years old who had recovered from COVID-19. The CDR3 runs from the conserved cysteine through the conserved F or W. Clone size, where shown, is once, few, many, or a class for clones that have expanded.

V,size,CDR3
TRBV7-2,-,CASSLTGTGISGANVLTF
TRBV12-3/TRBV12-4,once,CASSPGDTGELFF
TRBV28,-,CASRRTGGYGYTF
TRBV18,-,CASSPRRGGVDTQYF
TRBV7-2,few,CASRSDRGEETQYF
TRBV28,few,CASSGFGVFFSESEQFF
TRBV25-1,-,CASSLGGTDTQYF
TRBV5-1,-,CASSRTVQETQYF
TRBV19,-,CASSIYFSTDTQYF
TRBV7-9,many,CASSRRFNWAFF
TRBV14,-,CASSQEGGGRNTEAFF
TRBV9,-,CASSVVGTGDGYTF
TRBV12-3/TRBV12-4,-,CASSRTITDTQYF
TRBV28,-,CASSFLSPTAEAFF
TRBV19,-,CASSIAKQYGYTF
TRBV19,-,CASSIIPSGKGKAKNIQYF
TRBV2,-,CASTEGQGATDTQYF
TRBV2,once,CASSGTGGSGNTIYF
TRBV7-2,-,CASSLRGGAEAFF
TRBV7-2,-,CASSSRRAYEQYF
TRBV2,-,CASSRLAGGGDEQYF
TRBV18,-,CASSPTYTETQYF
TRBV27,-,CASSLFFPSGQGDVAKNIQYF
TRBV28,-,CASRRTGENTDTQYF
TRBV5-1,-,CASSLGQSVSTLVYGYTF
TRBV5-1,-,CASSSTLGGDTQYF
TRBV3-1/TRBV3-2,-,CASSQGFSSGGAQETQYF
TRBV28,-,CASSLDLSRSQYF
TRBV28,-,CASSLEGGQGAPGANVLTF
TRBV9,-,CASSAQWGGGGETQYF
TRBV2,-,CASKTGSNTGELFF
TRBV11-2,-,CASSGQRASYNEQFF
TRBV2,-,CASTGGEVWTLNQPQHF
TRBV5-1,-,CASSSKPGQAFTDTQYF
TRBV28,-,CASSTEVLSGYTF
TRBV2,-,CASRGDGGGYTF
TRBV7-2,-,CASSLTGTGALFAGNTIYF
TRBV11-3,-,CASSPKRGADTQYF
TRBV11-3,-,CASSPGTSRSTDTQYF
TRBV5-6,-,CAGKEAGGTSDTQYF
TRBV9,-,CASSAQVDNEKLFF
TRBV27,-,CASSLFGLQGYGYTF
TRBV7-3,-,CASSPTSGYNEQFF
TRBV12-5,-,CASGLIPLAEPSYNEQFF
TRBV5-1,-,CASSLDQTGSAFF
TRBV5-1,-,CASSGGGAEDTQYF
TRBV11-2,-,CASSLDLSVEQYF
TRBV21-1,-,CASSKGREIQRDSTDTQYF